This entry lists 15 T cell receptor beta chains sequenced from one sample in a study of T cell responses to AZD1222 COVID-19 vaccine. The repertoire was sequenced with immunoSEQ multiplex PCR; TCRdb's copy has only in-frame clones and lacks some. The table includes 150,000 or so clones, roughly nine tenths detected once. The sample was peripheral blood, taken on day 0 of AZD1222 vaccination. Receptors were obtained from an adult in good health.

CDR3 nucleotide sequence: TGTGCCAGCAGCGCGGGGACCGTTAGCAATCAGCCCCAGCATTTT. Its translation is CASSAGTVSNQPQHF. V gene TRBV7-8 combines with J gene TRBJ1-5; weak D call: TRBD1 (5 bases). The germline gives CDR1 SGHVS, CDR2 FQNEAQ. CDR3 length: 15 residues. The V end was cut by 5 bases, the J end by 0 bases, with 11 bases between.

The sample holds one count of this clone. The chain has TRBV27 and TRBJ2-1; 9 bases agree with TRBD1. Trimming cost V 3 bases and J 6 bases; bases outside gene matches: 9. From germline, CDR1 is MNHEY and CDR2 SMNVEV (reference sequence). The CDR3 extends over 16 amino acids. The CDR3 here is CASSFKWDRVFNEQFF. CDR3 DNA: TGTGCCAGCAGTTTTAAGTGGGACAGGGTTTTCAATGAGCAGTTCTTC.

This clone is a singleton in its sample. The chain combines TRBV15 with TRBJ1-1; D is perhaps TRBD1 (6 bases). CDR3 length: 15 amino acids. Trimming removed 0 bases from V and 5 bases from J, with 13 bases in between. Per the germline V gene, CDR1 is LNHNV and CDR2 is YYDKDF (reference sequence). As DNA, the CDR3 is TGTGCCACCAGCAGAGATCAGGGGCGGGATACTGAAGCTTTCTTT. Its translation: CATSRDQGRDTEAFF.

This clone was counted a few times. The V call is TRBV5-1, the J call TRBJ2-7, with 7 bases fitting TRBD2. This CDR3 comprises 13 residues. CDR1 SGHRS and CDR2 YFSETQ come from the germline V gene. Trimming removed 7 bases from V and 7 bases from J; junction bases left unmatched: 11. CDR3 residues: CASSIQSGGEQYF. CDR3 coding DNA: TGCGCCAGCTCGATACAGTCCGGGGGGGAGCAGTACTTC.

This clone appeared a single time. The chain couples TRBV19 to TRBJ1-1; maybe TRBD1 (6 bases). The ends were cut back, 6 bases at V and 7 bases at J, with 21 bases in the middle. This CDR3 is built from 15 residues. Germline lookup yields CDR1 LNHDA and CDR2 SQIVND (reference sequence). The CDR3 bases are TGTGCCAGTAGCCCCGGGGGGGCCGCGTCGTTTGAAGCTTTCTTT. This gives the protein CASSPGGAASFEAFF.

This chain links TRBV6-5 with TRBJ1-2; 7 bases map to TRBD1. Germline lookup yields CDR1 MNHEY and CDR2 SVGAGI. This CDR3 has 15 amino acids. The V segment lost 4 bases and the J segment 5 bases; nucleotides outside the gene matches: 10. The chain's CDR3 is CASSLSHRDRYGYTF. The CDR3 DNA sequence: TGTGCCAGCAGTTTATCCCACCGGGACAGATATGGCTACACCTTC.

The CDR3 nucleotides are TGCGCCAGCAGCCCCCCGGGACAAGGCGCGTGGGCTGAAGCTTTCTTT. The encoded protein is CASSPPGQGAWAEAFF. The gene calls are TRBV4-1 and TRBJ1-1; D might be TRBD1 (6 bases). The V end was cut by 4 bases, the J end by 6 bases, with 21 bases between. Germline CDR1 is MGHRA and CDR2 is YSYEKL. The CDR3 length is 16 residues.

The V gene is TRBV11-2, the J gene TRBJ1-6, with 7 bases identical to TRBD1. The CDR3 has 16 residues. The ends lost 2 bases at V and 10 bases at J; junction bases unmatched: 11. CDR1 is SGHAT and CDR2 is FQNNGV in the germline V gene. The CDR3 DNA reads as TGTGCCAGCAGCTTAATAAAGACAGGGTCCGGGTCACCCCTCCACTTT. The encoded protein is CASSLIKTGSGSPLHF.

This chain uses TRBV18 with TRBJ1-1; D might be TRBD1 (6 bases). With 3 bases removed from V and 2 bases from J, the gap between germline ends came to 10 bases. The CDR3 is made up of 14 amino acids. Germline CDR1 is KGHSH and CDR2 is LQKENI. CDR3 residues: CASSPDSINTEAFF. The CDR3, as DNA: TGTGCCAGCTCACCGGACAGCATTAACACTGAAGCTTTCTTT.

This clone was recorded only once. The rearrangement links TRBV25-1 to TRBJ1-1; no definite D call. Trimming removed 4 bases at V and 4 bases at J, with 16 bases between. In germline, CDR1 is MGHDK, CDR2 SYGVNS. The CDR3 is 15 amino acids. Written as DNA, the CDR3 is TGTGCCAGCAGTGCTAGCTCGTCAGGCCGCACTGAAGCTTTCTTT. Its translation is CASSASSSGRTEAFF.

CDR3 DNA sequence: TGTGCCAGCAGGGCTAGGGGACTAGCGGGAGCCCGCTCTAATGAGCAGTTCTTC. Its translation: CASRARGLAGARSNEQFF. This chain connects TRBV28 to TRBJ2-1; 14 bases map to TRBD2. Germline CDR1 reads MDHEN; CDR2 reads SYDVKM. Trimming at V came to 6 bases and at J to 7 bases, leaving 14 bases not matched to a gene. The CDR3 is made up of 18 amino acids. Supplemented by reference TRBV28 and TRBJ2-1, the full variable domain reads DVKVTQSSRYLVKRTGEKVFLECVQDMDHENMFWYRQDPGLGLRLIYFSYDVKMKEKGDIPEGYSVSREKKERFSLILESASTNQTSMYLCASRARGLAGARSNEQFFGPGTRLTVL.

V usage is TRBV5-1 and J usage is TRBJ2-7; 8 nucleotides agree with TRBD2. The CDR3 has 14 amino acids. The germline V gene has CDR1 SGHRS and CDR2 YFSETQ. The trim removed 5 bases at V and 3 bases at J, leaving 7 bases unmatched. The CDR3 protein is CASRAGLEGYEQYF. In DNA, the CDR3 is TGCGCCAGCAGAGCGGGACTAGAAGGCTACGAGCAGTACTTC.

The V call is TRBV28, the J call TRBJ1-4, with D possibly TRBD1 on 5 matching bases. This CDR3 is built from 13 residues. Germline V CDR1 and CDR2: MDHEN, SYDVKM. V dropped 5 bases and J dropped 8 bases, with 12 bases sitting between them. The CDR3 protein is CASSAPGPEKLFF. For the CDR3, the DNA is TGTGCCAGCAGTGCACCGGGACCGGAAAAACTGTTTTTT.

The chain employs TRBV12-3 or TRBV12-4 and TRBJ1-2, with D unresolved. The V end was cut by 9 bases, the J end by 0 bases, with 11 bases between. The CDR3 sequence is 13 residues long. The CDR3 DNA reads TGTGCCAGTACCTGGTCGACTAACTATGGCTACACCTTC. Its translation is CASTWSTNYGYTF.

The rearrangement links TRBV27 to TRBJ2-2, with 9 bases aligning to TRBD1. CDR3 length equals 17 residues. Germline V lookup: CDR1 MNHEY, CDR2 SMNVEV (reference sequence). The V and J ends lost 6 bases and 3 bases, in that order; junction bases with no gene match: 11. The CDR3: CASRRTLGQGHTGELFF. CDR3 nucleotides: TGTGCCAGCAGGCGGACCCTGGGACAGGGACACACCGGGGAGCTGTTTTTT.